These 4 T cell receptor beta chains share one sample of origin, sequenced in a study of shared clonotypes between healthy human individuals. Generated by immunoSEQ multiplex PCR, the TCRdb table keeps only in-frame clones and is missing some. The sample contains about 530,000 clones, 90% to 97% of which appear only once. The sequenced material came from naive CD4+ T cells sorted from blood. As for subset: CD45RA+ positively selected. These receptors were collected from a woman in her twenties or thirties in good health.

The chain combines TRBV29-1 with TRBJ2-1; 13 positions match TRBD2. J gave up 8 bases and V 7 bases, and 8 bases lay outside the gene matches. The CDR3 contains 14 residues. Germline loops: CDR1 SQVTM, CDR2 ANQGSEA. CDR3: CSALLAGGAHEQFF. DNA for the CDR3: TGCAGCGCCTTACTAGCGGGAGGGGCCCATGAGCAGTTCTTC.

The CDR3, as DNA: TGTGCCAGCAGCTTGAGGGACACTAATCAGCCCCAGCATTTT. Translation gives CASSLRDTNQPQHF. The rearrangement uses TRBV5-5 and TRBJ1-5; D is perhaps TRBD1 (6 bases). Germline V lookup: CDR1 SGHKS, CDR2 YYEKEE (reference sequence). The CDR3 totals 14 residues. Deletions cut 1 base from V and 4 bases from J, with 9 bases between.

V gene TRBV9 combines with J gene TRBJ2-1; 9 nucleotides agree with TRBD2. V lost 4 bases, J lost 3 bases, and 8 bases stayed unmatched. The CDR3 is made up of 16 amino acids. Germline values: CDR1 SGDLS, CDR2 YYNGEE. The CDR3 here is CASSSRLAENYNEQFF. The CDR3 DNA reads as TGTGCCAGCAGCTCGCGACTAGCGGAAAACTACAATGAGCAGTTCTTC. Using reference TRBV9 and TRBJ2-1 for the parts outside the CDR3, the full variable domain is DSGVTQTPKHLITATGQRVTLRCSPRSGDLSVYWYQQSLDQGLQFLIQYYNGEERAKGNILERFSAQQFPDLHSELNLSSLELGDSALYFCASSSRLAENYNEQFFGPGTRLTVL.

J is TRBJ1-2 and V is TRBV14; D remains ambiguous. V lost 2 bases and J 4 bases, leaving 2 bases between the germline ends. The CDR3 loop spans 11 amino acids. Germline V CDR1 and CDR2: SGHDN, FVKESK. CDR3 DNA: TGTGCCAGCAGCCAATTCTATGGCTACACCTTC. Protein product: CASSQFYGYTF.